This T cell receptor (beta chain) stems from a study of cytotoxic CD8 clonotypes in ibrutinib-treated CLL. At the level of the study: Results showed approximately 25 partial and 2 complete responses; following median 68 months, roughly 14 remained remitted, about 12 advanced.

Whole-study findings and limits: Clonality grew at ibrutinib response; at progression, it decreased back toward baseline.

The sample holds a few counts of this clone. Antigen: not known. With cryopreserved PBMCs as the source, 2 to 2.5 micrograms of genomic DNA went to TCR beta libraries. TCRdb's copy holds only in-frame clones and misses some; the assay was immunoSEQ multiplex PCR. The sample lists more than 85,000 clones; 75% to 80% were seen once. The receptor comes from a human donor with chronic lymphocytic leukemia. The sample here was PBMCs, taken after 24 months of ibrutinib treatment.

CDR3 DNA sequence: TGTGCCAGCAGCTCGGTTGGTGAGCAGTTCTTC. It specifies CASSSVGEQFF. The genes are TRBV7-9 and TRBJ2-1, with D unresolved. The CDR3 totals 11 residues. The germline gives CDR1 SEHNR, CDR2 FQNEAQ (reference sequence). Trimming left V 4 bases short and J 9 bases short, with 7 bases between.